This T cell receptor (beta chain) was sequenced in a study of blood T cell repertoires in COVID-19. Study overall: Sources were T cells, B-cell-depleted T cells, or PBMCs; the material itself was cDNA or gDNA.

Under the authors' procedure: Reference gene primer amplification gave estimated nucleated cell counts. The table came from immunoSEQ multiplex PCR; TCRdb's copy has only in-frame clones and leaves some out. V and J calls plus clone size are reproduced from that table; the DNA served to infer D and trimming. The table has 270,000 or so clones, 80% to 90% seen once; the top ten hold over 3.5%. The germline V gene encodes CDR1 MNHEY and CDR2 SVGAGI. The CDR3 runs to 12 residues. Trimming stripped 7 bases from V and 5 bases from J, with 11 bases between. The TCR was taken from a woman between 25 and 40 years old with acute COVID-19. Sequencing was carried out using PBMCs or T cells enriched from blood (not recorded which). This rearrangement joins TRBV6-5 to TRBJ1-1, with D possibly matching TRBD1 (6 bases). The CDR3 spells CASKDRQTEAFF. The CDR3 nucleotides read TGTGCCAGCAAGGACAGACAAACTGAAGCTTTCTTT.